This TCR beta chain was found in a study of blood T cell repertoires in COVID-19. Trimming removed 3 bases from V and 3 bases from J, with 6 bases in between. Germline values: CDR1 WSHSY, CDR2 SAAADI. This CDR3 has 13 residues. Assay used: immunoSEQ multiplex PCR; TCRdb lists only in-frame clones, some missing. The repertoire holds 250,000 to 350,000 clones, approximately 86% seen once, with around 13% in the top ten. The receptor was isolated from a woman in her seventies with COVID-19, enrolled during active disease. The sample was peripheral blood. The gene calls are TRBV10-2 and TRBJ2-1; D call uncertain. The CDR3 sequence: CASSDSIYNEQFF. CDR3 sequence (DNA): TGCGCCAGCAGTGATAGCATCTACAATGAGCAGTTCTTC.